The 27 T cell receptor beta chains below come from one sample, sequenced in a study of shared clonotypes between healthy human individuals. Sequencing used immunoSEQ multiplex PCR; TCRdb keeps in-frame clones, though not all of them. Here the sample spans some 2,000,000 clones, about 94% being singletons. The material sequenced was naive CD4+ T cells sorted from blood. Subset indicated: CD45RA+ positively selected. Receptors were obtained from a man between 18 and 35 years old in good health.

CDR3 bases: TGTGCCTGGAGTGGAGGGACAGCGGGAAAACTGTTTTTT. Translating it yields CAWSGGTAGKLFF. V gene TRBV30 combines with J gene TRBJ1-4; 7 bases are shared with TRBD1. The V gene end was trimmed by 1 base and the J gene end by 10 bases; junction bases not matched to a gene: 6. CDR1 is GTSNPN and CDR2 is SVGIG in the germline V gene (reference sequence). CDR3 length: 13 residues. The variable domain in full, with the rest retrieved from reference TRBV30 and TRBJ1-4, is SQTIHQWPATLVQPVGSPLSLECTVEGTSNPNLYWYRQAAGRGLQLLFYSVGIGQISSEVPQNLSASRPQDRQFILSSKKLLLSDSGFYLCAWSGGTAGKLFFGSGTQLSVL.

Comment on this clone: The same CDR3 can be traced to other DNA sequences in this sample. The chain is built from TRBV29-1 and TRBJ2-6; no clear D. V was shortened by 3 bases and J by 1 base, with 4 bases between the two germline ends. CDR3 length: 13 amino acids. In germline, CDR1 is SQVTM, CDR2 ANQGSEA. The CDR3 protein is CSVEASGANVLTF. CDR3 nucleotides: TGCAGCGTTGAGGCTTCTGGGGCCAACGTCCTGACTTTC. The full variable domain, completed using reference TRBV29-1 and TRBJ2-6, is SAVISQKPSRDICQRGTSLTIQCQVDSQVTMMFWYRQQPGQSLTLIATANQGSEATYESGFVIDKFPISRPNLTFSTLTVSNMSPEDSSIYLCSVEASGANVLTFGAGSRLTVL.

The chain joins TRBV7-2 to TRBJ1-6; the D is unclear. This CDR3 has 15 amino acids. Germline CDR1 reads SGHTA; CDR2 reads FQGNSA. V dropped 5 bases and J dropped 4 bases, with 12 bases sitting between them. The CDR3 is CASSPSTPYNSPLHF. CDR3 DNA: TGTGCCAGCAGCCCTAGTACGCCGTATAATTCACCCCTCCACTTT.

This chain connects TRBV18 to TRBJ2-2; TRBD1 matches at 8 bases. J gave up 5 bases and V 4 bases, and 6 bases lay outside the gene matches. This CDR3 spans 15 amino acids. CDR1 is KGHSH and CDR2 is LQKENI in the germline V gene. This CDR3 reads CASSRGTGETGELFF. The DNA for the CDR3 is TGTGCCAGCTCACGGGGGACAGGAGAAACCGGGGAGCTGTTTTTT.

This chain joins TRBV10-3 and TRBJ1-5; D call uncertain. The CDR3 length is 13 residues. Trimming removed 6 bases at V and 5 bases at J, with 11 bases between. Germline V gene lookup returns CDR1 ENHRY and CDR2 SYGVKD. CDR3 protein: CAIRPGGDQPQHF. CDR3 bases: TGTGCCATCAGGCCGGGTGGGGATCAGCCCCAGCATTTT.

The chain carries TRBV18 and TRBJ2-7; 9 nucleotides agree with TRBD1. The V gene end was trimmed by 4 bases and the J gene end by 3 bases; junction bases not matched to a gene: 4. The germline V gene has CDR1 KGHSH and CDR2 LQKENI. The CDR3 spans 14 residues. CDR3 in amino acids: CASSQQGADYEQYF. In DNA, the CDR3 is TGTGCCAGCTCACAACAGGGGGCAGACTACGAGCAGTACTTC.

This chain joins TRBV19 and TRBJ1-5; tentative D call: TRBD1 (5 bases). V was cut by 10 bases and J by 3 bases, with 13 bases left in between. Germline V gives CDR1 LNHDA, CDR2 SQIVND (reference sequence). There are 13 residues in the CDR3. CDR3: CATRVRDNQPQHF. The DNA of the CDR3 is TGTGCCACCAGAGTCAGGGACAATCAGCCCCAGCATTTT.

The rearrangement joins TRBV5-4 to TRBJ2-2, with 8 bases identical to TRBD1. The V segment lost 5 bases and the J segment 4 bases; nucleotides outside the gene matches: 10. Germline CDR1 is SGHNT and CDR2 is YYREEE (reference sequence). CDR3 length equals 16 residues. CDR3 bases: TGTGCCAGCAGGAGGACCGACAGGGGAGTCACCGGGGAGCTGTTTTTT. Residues: CASRRTDRGVTGELFF.

The chain couples TRBV18 to TRBJ2-4; D might be TRBD2 (6 bases). The V end lost 3 bases, the J end lost 0 bases, and 12 bases lay between the germline ends. This CDR3 region has 16 residues. Germline lookup yields CDR1 KGHSH and CDR2 LQKENI. As DNA, the CDR3 is TGTGCCAGCTCACCGGCGGAGGGTCTAGCCAAAAACATTCAGTACTTC. As protein: CASSPAEGLAKNIQYF.

J is TRBJ2-7 and V is TRBV6-6, with 8 bases aligning to TRBD1. The CDR3 covers 15 residues. Germline trimming cut 5 bases from V and 0 bases from J; bases unmatched to any gene: 6. The V gene's germline CDR1 is MNHNY and CDR2 SVGAGI (reference sequence). Here the CDR3 reads CASSGEDRVSYEQYF. CDR3 DNA sequence: TGTGCCAGCAGTGGCGAGGACAGGGTCTCCTACGAGCAGTACTTC.

The genes are TRBV11-3 and TRBJ1-1, with 7 positions matching TRBD1. V shed 10 bases, J shed 4 bases, and the junction held 15 bases outside the gene matches. This CDR3 region has 15 residues. Germline loops: CDR1 SGHNT, CDR2 YENEEA. CDR3 amino acids: CATPPGGKSSTEAFF. The CDR3 DNA is TGTGCCACCCCCCCAGGGGGGAAGTCTAGCACTGAAGCTTTCTTT.

The CDR3 nucleotides are TGTGCCAGCACTCGCACGACAGGAAGCTATGGCTACACCTTC. This sequence encodes CASTRTTGSYGYTF. The V call is TRBV6-5, the J call TRBJ1-2, with D maybe TRBD1 (6 bases). The CDR3 is 14 residues long. V was shortened by 7 bases and J by 4 bases, with 16 bases between the two germline ends. Germline V CDR1 and CDR2: MNHEY, SVGAGI.

This clone was detected once. V gene TRBV11-2 combines with J gene TRBJ2-1, with TRBD2 matching over 10 bases. With V trimmed by 4 bases and J by 6 bases, 3 bases remained unmatched. The CDR3 runs 14 residues. CDR1 SGHAT and CDR2 FQNNGV come from the germline V gene. Here the CDR3 reads CASSSRTSGNEQFF. CDR3 coding DNA: TGTGCCAGCAGCTCCCGGACTAGCGGCAATGAGCAGTTCTTC. Full variable domain (missing parts from reference TRBV11-2 and TRBJ2-1): EAGVAQSPRYKIIEKRQSVAFWCNPISGHATLYWYQQILGQGPKLLIQFQNNGVVDDSQLPKDRFSAERLKGVDSTLKIQPAKLEDSAVYLCASSSRTSGNEQFFGPGTRLTVL.

CDR3 DNA: TGTGCCTGGAGTGTGGGACAGACACAATCAACTAATGAAAAACTGTTTTTT. Translated, it gives CAWSVGQTQSTNEKLFF. This chain uses TRBV30 with TRBJ1-4, with TRBD1 matching 7 bases. The germline V gene has CDR1 GTSNPN and CDR2 SVGIG (reference sequence). Trimming removed 0 bases from V and 0 bases from J; junction bases left unmatched: 7. The length of the CDR3 is 17 residues.

In its sample, this clone was seen once. The genes are TRBV29-1 and TRBJ2-1, with D perhaps matching TRBD1 (5 bases). Per the germline V gene, CDR1 is SQVTM and CDR2 is ANQGSEA. Trimming pared 4 bases from V and 0 bases from J, leaving 10 bases between. The CDR3 is 14 amino acids. The CDR3 sequence: CSVAPQGSYNEQFF. CDR3 bases: TGCAGCGTTGCGCCTCAGGGCTCCTACAATGAGCAGTTCTTC.

The chain employs TRBV19 and TRBJ1-1; D not certain. Per germline, CDR1 LNHDA and CDR2 SQIVND (reference sequence). V lost 4 bases to trimming and J lost 6 bases, with 6 bases between them. The CDR3 extends over 11 amino acids. The CDR3 protein is CASSKAPEAFF. CDR3 sequence (DNA): TGTGCCAGTAGTAAGGCCCCTGAAGCTTTCTTT.

This chain links TRBV18 with TRBJ1-1; D is perhaps TRBD1 (6 bases). The germline CDR1 and CDR2 sequences are KGHSH and LQKENI. With 2 bases removed from V and 8 bases from J, the gap between germline ends came to 18 bases. The CDR3 is made up of 15 amino acids. The CDR3 coding sequence is TGTGCCAGCTCACCAGGTCAGGGGACTTTCAGCGAAGCTTTCTTT. This sequence encodes CASSPGQGTFSEAFF.

CDR3 protein: CASSPQGHQPQHF. For the CDR3, the DNA is TGTGCCAGTAGTCCACAGGGGCATCAGCCCCAGCATTTT. The chain is built from TRBV19 and TRBJ1-5; 7 bases map to TRBD1. The germline V gene has CDR1 LNHDA and CDR2 SQIVND (reference sequence). Trimming cost V 5 bases and J 5 bases; bases outside gene matches: 3. The CDR3 is 13 amino acids.

V and J are TRBV2 and TRBJ2-7; TRBD1 agrees at 10 bases. With V trimmed by 5 bases and J by 2 bases, 3 bases remained unmatched. The CDR3 spans 14 residues. CDR1 is SNHLY and CDR2 is FYNNEI in the germline V gene. CDR3 bases: TGTGCCAGCAGTTTCGGGACAGGGGCCTACGAGCAGTACTTC. Translating it yields CASSFGTGAYEQYF.

This rearrangement joins TRBV19 to TRBJ2-2; 7 nucleotides align to TRBD2. The CDR3 has 15 amino acids. The germline CDR1 and CDR2 sequences are LNHDA and SQIVND (reference sequence). Germline trimming cut 8 bases from V and 0 bases from J; bases unmatched to any gene: 6. CDR3 in DNA: TGTGCCAGTGGCAATAGCGGGTCGAACACCGGGGAGCTGTTTTTT. Translating gives CASGNSGSNTGELFF.

This chain uses TRBV5-1 with TRBJ1-1, with TRBD1 identical over 7 bases. Germline-derived CDR1 and CDR2 are SGHRS and YFSETQ. The CDR3 spans 15 residues. V was clipped by 6 bases and J by 1 base; unmatched bases: 9. The CDR3: CASTPADRTNTEAFF. The CDR3 bases are TGCGCCAGCACCCCCGCGGACAGGACGAACACTGAAGCTTTCTTT.

The V and J genes are TRBV7-2 and TRBJ2-2; no firm D call. V was trimmed by 1 base and J by 6 bases, leaving 12 bases between them. In germline, CDR1 is SGHTA, CDR2 FQGNSA. The CDR3 has 15 amino acids. The CDR3 loop reads CASSLGQTRAGELFF. CDR3 in DNA: TGTGCCAGCAGCTTAGGACAAACCCGCGCCGGGGAGCTGTTTTTT.

Note on this clone: The identical CDR3 is also encoded by other nucleotide sequences in the sample. In DNA, the CDR3 is TGTGCCAGCAGTTACGGGGCGGTCCAAGAGACCCAGTACTTC. Amino acid sequence: CASSYGAVQETQYF. The chain carries TRBV6-5 and TRBJ2-5; a weak D match, TRBD1 (5 bases). Germline V CDR1 and CDR2: MNHEY, SVGAGI. This CDR3 region has 14 residues. V was pared by 2 bases and J by 1 base, with 8 bases between.

J is TRBJ2-7 and V is TRBV6-5, with TRBD1 matching over 7 bases. Germline trimming cut 10 bases from V and 6 bases from J; bases unmatched to any gene: 9. The CDR3 spans 12 residues. The V gene's germline CDR1 is MNHEY and CDR2 SVGAGI. CDR3: CATVRQGGEQYF. The CDR3 coding sequence is TGTGCCACAGTTCGACAGGGCGGCGAGCAGTACTTC.

The rearrangement joins TRBV4-2 to TRBJ2-4, with D possibly being TRBD2 (6 bases). Per germline, CDR1 LGHNA and CDR2 YNFKEQ. The CDR3 contains 16 residues. Trimming removed 0 bases from V and 0 bases from J, with 9 bases in between. The CDR3 DNA sequence: TGTGCCAGCAGCCAAGATGGAGGGGTAGCCAAAAACATTCAGTACTTC. Translating it yields CASSQDGGVAKNIQYF.

Regarding this clone: Other nucleotide sequences from this sample produce the same CDR3. This chain joins TRBV9 and TRBJ1-1, with D hard to call. V lost 1 base, J lost 2 bases, and 6 bases lay in between. Germline V gene sequence: CDR1 SGDLS, CDR2 YYNGEE. The CDR3 runs 13 residues. The CDR3 DNA reads TGTGCCAGCAGCGTAACCAGCAACACTGAAGCTTTCTTT. It encodes CASSVTSNTEAFF.

The chain combines TRBV10-3 with TRBJ2-1; TRBD1 aligns across 7 bases. The CDR3 contains 17 residues. Germline trimming cut 0 bases from V and 7 bases from J; bases unmatched to any gene: 12. Germline-derived CDR1 and CDR2 are ENHRY and SYGVKD. The CDR3 nucleotides read TGTGCCATCAGTGAGTCGAACAGGAGACAGGGAAGGAATGAGCAGTTCTTC. Translated: CAISESNRRQGRNEQFF.